The sequence of this T cell receptor beta chain was determined in a study of PD-1 blockade in classical Hodgkin lymphoma. All patients relapsed after autologous stem cell transplantation, and brentuximab vedotin exposure varied. The repertoire was sequenced with immunoSEQ multiplex PCR; TCRdb's copy has only in-frame clones and lacks some. The table lists 25,000 to 35,000 clones, around three quarters of them singletons. This CDR3 has 14 amino acids. With 1 base clipped from V and 3 bases from J, the junction kept 0 bases outside the gene matches. Germline values: CDR1 MNHNY, CDR2 SVGAGI (reference sequence).

Sequencing used peripheral blood mononuclear cells (PBMCs), obtained before the second cycle of nivolumab. The TCR comes from a human donor with classical Hodgkin lymphoma. The chain combines TRBV6-6 with TRBJ1-2; 9 bases agree with TRBD1. The CDR3 protein is CASSYWTGDYGYTF. CDR3 sequence (DNA): TGTGCCAGCAGTTACTGGACAGGGGACTATGGCTACACCTTC.